A single sample gave rise to the 23 T cell receptor beta chains below, sequenced in a study of T cell changes during pregnancy in multiple sclerosis. The protocol was immunoSEQ multiplex PCR, while the TCRdb copy is restricted to in-frame clones and leaves out a portion. The sample comprises about 36,000 clones, more than 85% of which are singletons, and 0.43% rests with the top ten. The sequencing here drew on CD4+ T cells from peripheral blood mononuclear cells, taken in the third trimester of pregnancy. The origin of the receptors is a female donor in good health, enrolled as a control in a pregnancy study.

V is TRBV19 and J is TRBJ2-2; D might be TRBD1 (6 bases). The length of the CDR3 is 12 residues. V lost 9 bases and J 6 bases, leaving 11 bases between the germline ends. From germline, CDR1 is LNHDA and CDR2 SQIVND (reference sequence). The CDR3 spells CASSRGAGELFF. The CDR3 DNA reads as TGTGCCAGCTCCAGGGGAGCCGGGGAGCTGTTTTTT.

The CDR3 nucleotides read TGTGCCAGCAGGAAGGGGGCAAGCAATCAGCCCCAGCATTTT. Its translation is CASRKGASNQPQHF. This chain connects TRBV2 to TRBJ1-5, with 7 positions matching TRBD1. The CDR3 length is 14 residues. Germline V gene lookup returns CDR1 SNHLY and CDR2 FYNNEI. After removal of 6 bases from V and 1 base from J, the junction contained 3 bases not matched to a gene. Complete variable domain (other parts from reference TRBV2 and TRBJ1-5): EPEVTQTPSHQVTQMGQEVILRCVPISNHLYFYWYRQILGQKVEFLVSFYNNEISEKSEIFDDQFSVERPDGSNFTLKIRSTKLEDSAMYFCASRKGASNQPQHFGDGTRLSIL.

This clone appeared a single time. V usage is TRBV18 and J usage is TRBJ2-7; a weak D match, TRBD2 (6 bases). Germline lookup yields CDR1 KGHSH and CDR2 LQKENI. The CDR3 runs to 14 residues. Trimming removed 2 bases at V and 0 bases at J, with 8 bases between. CDR3 residues: CASSPNGGSYEQYF. DNA of the CDR3: TGTGCCAGCTCACCAAACGGGGGCTCCTACGAGCAGTACTTC.

The V and J genes are TRBV7-2 and TRBJ2-5; 10 bases fit TRBD2. The CDR3 has 16 amino acids. J gave up 4 bases and V 1 base, and 6 bases lay outside the gene matches. From germline, CDR1 is SGHTA and CDR2 FQGNSA. The CDR3 reads CASSLGLAGDGETQYF. Written as DNA, the CDR3 is TGTGCCAGCAGCTTAGGGCTAGCGGGGGATGGAGAGACCCAGTACTTC.

This chain links TRBV7-2 with TRBJ2-1; D gene ambiguous. CDR3 length equals 14 residues. Per the germline V gene, CDR1 is SGHTA and CDR2 is FQGNSA. V was cut by 5 bases and J by 0 bases, with 8 bases left in between. CDR3 nucleotide sequence: TGTGCCAGCAGCCCCCCAGGCTCCTACAATGAGCAGTTCTTC. Amino acids: CASSPPGSYNEQFF.

The J gene is TRBJ2-2, the V gene TRBV7-2; possible D gene TRBD1, 6 bases. This CDR3 region has 13 residues. CDR1 is SGHTA and CDR2 is FQGNSA in the germline V gene. V was trimmed by 6 bases and J by 6 bases, leaving 11 bases between them. CDR3 DNA: TGTGCCAGCAGTCCTAGGGGGTCCGGGGAGCTGTTTTTT. Encoded protein: CASSPRGSGELFF.

The rearrangement joins TRBV6-1 to TRBJ2-4; 9 nucleotides agree with TRBD2. Trimming at V came to 6 bases and at J to 4 bases, leaving 1 base not matched to a gene. The CDR3 runs 13 residues. CDR1 is MNHNS, CDR2 SASEGT, per germline. The CDR3 DNA sequence: TGTGCCAGCAGGACTAGCGGAAAAAACATTCAGTACTTC. The encoded protein is CASRTSGKNIQYF.

V and J are TRBV7-9 and TRBJ1-6; 10 bases agree with TRBD1. CDR1 and CDR2 (germline): SEHNR, FQNEAQ (reference sequence). The V gene end was trimmed by 1 base and the J gene end by 10 bases; junction bases not matched to a gene: 4. This CDR3 comprises 15 residues. The CDR3 protein is CASSLGRQGASPLHF. CDR3 coding DNA: TGTGCCAGCAGCTTAGGTCGACAGGGGGCCTCACCCCTCCACTTT. Combining the CDR3 with reference TRBV7-9 and TRBJ1-6 gives the whole variable domain DTGVSQNPRHKITKRGQNVTFRCDPISEHNRLYWYRQTLGQGPEFLTYFQNEAQLEKSRLLSDRFSAERPKGSFSTLEIQRTEQGDSAMYLCASSLGRQGASPLHFGNGTRLTVT.

The rearrangement links TRBV6-6 to TRBJ1-2; 7 nucleotides match TRBD1. Germline loops: CDR1 MNHNY, CDR2 SVGAGI (reference sequence). This CDR3 spans 13 amino acids. The ends lost 7 bases at V and 8 bases at J; junction bases unmatched: 10. In DNA, the CDR3 is TGTGCCAGCACTCCTCTTGACAGGGTCGGCTACACCTTC. It translates to CASTPLDRVGYTF.

The chain couples TRBV10-3 to TRBJ1-6; 7 bases map to TRBD1. Germline CDR1 is ENHRY and CDR2 is SYGVKD. V was clipped by 10 bases and J by 7 bases; unmatched bases: 7. There are 13 residues in the CDR3. The CDR3 sequence is CATYRGGNSPLHF. In DNA form, the CDR3 reads TGTGCCACCTACAGGGGCGGCAATTCACCCCTCCACTTT.

The chain recombines TRBV7-2 with TRBJ2-1; 8 nucleotides align to TRBD1. CDR1 SGHTA and CDR2 FQGNSA come from the germline V gene. Unmatched junction bases numbered 10, after V lost 4 bases and J lost 2 bases. The CDR3 covers 17 residues. The chain's CDR3 is CASSSRTGPRPYNEQFF. CDR3 coding DNA: TGTGCCAGCAGCTCAAGGACAGGGCCAAGGCCCTACAATGAGCAGTTCTTC.

The gene calls are TRBV11-2 and TRBJ2-3; D may be TRBD2 (7 bases). The germline V gene encodes CDR1 SGHAT and CDR2 FQNNGV. CDR3 length: 16 amino acids. V was clipped by 6 bases and J by 2 bases, with 18 bases between them. The CDR3 sequence: CASSLTPGGLTDTQYF. In DNA form, the CDR3 reads TGTGCCAGCAGTTTGACGCCGGGGGGCCTCACAGATACGCAGTATTTT.

The chain links TRBV7-9 to TRBJ2-3; D is unclear. The V gene lost 2 bases and the J gene lost 5 bases, with 14 bases spanning the gap. The CDR3 contains 15 residues. Germline V gene data show CDR1 as SEHNR and CDR2 as FQNEAQ (reference sequence). As DNA, the CDR3 is TGTGCCAGCAGCTTAAACCCACCCCCGAGAGATACGCAGTATTTT. Encoded protein: CASSLNPPPRDTQYF.

The V and J genes are TRBV7-9 and TRBJ2-1; 10 bases fit TRBD2. The J segment lost 6 bases and the V segment lost 2 bases, leaving 4 bases of the junction unmatched. The CDR3 is 15 residues long. Germline-derived CDR1 and CDR2 are SEHNR and FQNEAQ (reference sequence). The CDR3 loop is CASSLYASGGNEQFF. The CDR3, as DNA: TGTGCCAGCAGCTTATACGCTAGCGGGGGCAATGAGCAGTTCTTC.

The rearrangement uses TRBV6-5 and TRBJ1-1; 8 bases are shared with TRBD1. From germline, CDR1 is MNHEY and CDR2 SVGAGI. The J segment lost 1 base and the V segment lost 5 bases, leaving 3 bases of the junction unmatched. This CDR3 is built from 14 residues. Here the CDR3 DNA reads TGTGCCAGCAGTAGGACAGGGCAGAACACTGAAGCTTTCTTT. It codes for CASSRTGQNTEAFF.

V gene TRBV19 combines with J gene TRBJ1-2; weak D call: TRBD1 (5 bases). CDR1 and CDR2 (germline): LNHDA, SQIVND (reference sequence). This CDR3 contains 14 residues. The germline V and J ends were trimmed by 2 bases and 4 bases, with 11 bases remaining between them. CDR3 sequence (DNA): TGTGCCAGTAGTATATCCCAGGGCGCCTATGGCTACACCTTC. Amino acid sequence: CASSISQGAYGYTF.

The chain joins TRBV9 to TRBJ2-3; no reliable D call. The CDR3 consists of 13 residues. With 7 bases removed from V and 4 bases from J, the gap between germline ends came to 13 bases. Per the germline V gene, CDR1 is SGDLS and CDR2 is YYNGEE. The CDR3 loop is CASCQQSADTQYF. In nucleotides, the CDR3 is TGTGCCAGCTGTCAACAGTCGGCAGATACGCAGTATTTT.

This chain links TRBV7-8 with TRBJ1-6, with D hard to call. CDR1 is SGHVS, CDR2 FQNEAQ, per germline. This CDR3 spans 15 amino acids. V was clipped by 1 base and J by 8 bases, with 12 bases between them. The CDR3 sequence: CASSLVEGGDSPLHF. As DNA, the CDR3 is TGTGCCAGCAGCTTAGTAGAGGGTGGGGATTCACCCCTCCACTTT.

V is TRBV7-2 and J is TRBJ2-1; TRBD2 agrees at 8 bases. Losses at the gene ends were 6 bases for V and 8 bases for J; bases not matched to a gene: 9. Germline V gene lookup returns CDR1 SGHTA and CDR2 FQGNSA. The CDR3 extends over 14 amino acids. The CDR3 loop is CASSFSGVVYEQFF. DNA for the CDR3: TGTGCCAGCAGTTTTAGCGGGGTAGTTTATGAGCAGTTCTTC.

The DNA of the CDR3 is TGTGCCAGCAGGCCGGGGGGGCCAGCAGGGACCCAGTACTTC. Its protein is CASRPGGPAGTQYF. This rearrangement joins TRBV6-1 to TRBJ2-5; 8 bases fit TRBD2. This CDR3 is 14 amino acids long. The V gene end was trimmed by 6 bases and the J gene end by 7 bases; junction bases not matched to a gene: 10. Germline V gene data show CDR1 as MNHNS and CDR2 as SASEGT.

V gene TRBV4-2 combines with J gene TRBJ2-1, with 8 nucleotides matching TRBD2. With V trimmed by 1 base and J by 7 bases, 6 bases remained unmatched. The CDR3 is 15 residues long. Germline CDR1 LGHNA, CDR2 YNFKEQ. In nucleotides, the CDR3 is TGTGCCAGCAGCCAAGTGGTGGCTAGCGGGAATGAGCAGTTCTTC. Translating it yields CASSQVVASGNEQFF.

The CDR3 reads CASSWKTGTGGAEQYF. The CDR3 nucleotides read TGTGCCAGCAGCTGGAAGACGGGGACAGGGGGCGCAGAGCAGTACTTC. This chain uses TRBV7-9 with TRBJ2-7; 12 positions agree with TRBD1. Germline assignment: CDR1 SEHNR and CDR2 FQNEAQ (reference sequence). The CDR3 covers 16 residues. Germline trimming cut 4 bases from V and 7 bases from J; bases unmatched to any gene: 11.

This clone has only one observation. The chain couples TRBV7-6 to TRBJ2-3, with D maybe TRBD2 (7 bases). The V and J ends lost 5 bases and 2 bases respectively, with 20 bases between them. Germline loops: CDR1 SGHVS, CDR2 FNYEAQ. The CDR3 covers 17 residues. The CDR3 spells CASSHGGGGVLTDTQYF. The DNA for the CDR3 is TGTGCCAGCAGCCACGGCGGCGGGGGCGTACTCACAGATACGCAGTATTTT.